This TCR beta chain derives from a study of OX40 agonist ivuxolimab in advanced cancers. With regard to the full study: The costimulatory receptor OX40 (CD134) was targeted by ivuxolimab, a fully human IgG2 agonistic monoclonal antibody. Intravenous ivuxolimab was administered to patients every 2 weeks at six dose levels: 0.01, 0.1, 0.3, 1.5, 3 and 10 mg/kg. Of the 50 to 55 dose-escalation patients, hepatocellular carcinoma was present in roughly 19, melanoma in approximately 15, renal cell carcinoma in 9 and head and neck cancer in 9. In the dose-escalation cohort, roughly 80% of patients were male, and the mean age was approximately 64 years, with a range of roughly 23 to 85. Patients were allowed to have had prior anti-PD-1, anti-PD-L1 or anti-CTLA-4 therapy, and 30% to 50% of the dose-escalation patients had previously received checkpoint inhibitors. Partial responses were achieved by three dose-escalation patients, of whom one had hepatocellular carcinoma and two had cutaneous melanoma. Peripheral TCRbeta sequencing was intended to test whether TCR sequence diversity was altered and clonal T-cell expansion was caused by ivuxolimab. The monotherapy dose-escalation portion (N ≈ 52 patients) of the phase I ivuxolimab trial is reported in the paper. The investigation overall reported the following: On average, CD8+ T cells showed more expanded clones than CD4+ T cells after ivuxolimab. Clonal expansion of both CD4+ and CD8+ blood T cells was observed from baseline to week 6 at doses 0.1 to 3.0 mg/kg. In the 0.1-3.0 mg/kg groups, partial responders were among the patients with the lowest normalized peripheral clonal expansion, particularly in CD8+ T cells. Which antigens the clonally expanded peripheral T cells were specific for was not determined. Low levels of normalized T-cell clonal expansion were also shown by some nonresponding patients.

Patients with a history of autoimmune disease or receiving systemic immunosuppression were excluded from the trial. In every dose cohort, peripheral blood was drawn for TCR sequencing at baseline, cycle 4 day 1, and cycle 7 day 1. The samples were taken from a phase I, first-in-human, multicenter, open-label dose-escalation trial of ivuxolimab. Adults with locally advanced or metastatic head and neck squamous cell, hepatocellular, melanoma or renal cell carcinoma were enrolled in the trial. Before TCR sequencing, CD4+ and CD8+ T cells were separately sorted from peripheral blood. For sequencing of the TCRbeta CDR3 region, genomic DNA was extracted from the sorted cells. The immunoSEQ Assay was used to sequence the TCRbeta CDR3 regions. The source is immuneACCESS, and TCRdb retained only in-frame sequences with V and J called. Part of the clones is not carried over; for the studies checked, unresolved V genes explain less than half of this, and the remainder is unexplained. The sample profile shows roughly 75,000 clones; 86% of them were found once. Clones ranked in the top ten supply 0.7% to 0.9% of the sample.

CDR1 SGHDN and CDR2 FVKESK are derived from the germline V gene. V loses 1 base of germline sequence and J loses 7 bases, and the interval between the two ends is 17 bases. The CDR3 spans 16 residues, from the cysteine through the phenylalanine. The CDR3 DNA has 48 bases and is translated from base 1. As to this clone: The antigen it binds to is not known. No much larger clonotype is one base removed from it; base qualities were not supplied.

The rearranged chain carries TRBV14 and TRBJ2-1; 5 matching bases give a weak D call of TRBD1. The source material was CD4+ or CD8+ T cells sorted from blood, sampled in a trial of the OX40 agonist ivuxolimab. The origin of this receptor is an adult with an advanced solid tumor such as melanoma, head and neck, liver or kidney cancer. The CDR3 region reads CASSQGRLQAKNEQFF. The DNA sequence is given as TGTGCCAGCAGCCAAGGACGCCTACAGGCCAAGAATGAGCAGTTCTTC.